These 30 T cell receptor beta chains originate from one sample sequenced in a study of T cells in Graves' hyperthyroidism and ophthalmopathy. Regions amplified from RNA transcripts were the TCR beta CDR3 regions. In the first-round RT-PCR of the TCR CDR3, the HTBI primer set was used. TCRdb ran MiXCR on the multiplex PCR reads and lists one entry per CDR3 protein. The table shows around 690,000 distinct CDR3 sequences, with approximately 15% occurring only once. The sequenced material came from blood. The origin of the receptors is a man aged 50 to 59 with Graves' hyperthyroidism.

This clonotype was detected ten times or more. The chain is built from TRBV3-1 and TRBJ1-5; D remains ambiguous. The CDR3 is made up of 14 amino acids. Germline V gene data show CDR1 as LGHDT and CDR2 as YNNKEL (reference sequence). V gave up 1 base and J gave up 1 base, with 5 bases separating them. The CDR3 here is CASSQVRSNQPQHF. The CDR3, as DNA: TGTGCCAGCAGCCAAGTCCGCAGCAATCAGCCCCAGCATTTT.

This clonotype occurred many times. The chain couples TRBV7-9 to TRBJ2-7; no clear D gene. The CDR3 consists of 14 residues. V was shortened by 1 base and J by 1 base, with 8 bases between the two germline ends. CDR1 SEHNR and CDR2 FQNEAQ come from the germline V gene (reference sequence). The CDR3 sequence: CASSLVPDSYEQYF. The CDR3 DNA reads as TGTGCCAGCAGCTTAGTTCCAGATTCCTACGAGCAGTACTTC.

This sequence joins TRBV5-1 and TRBJ2-7; 10 bases match TRBD1. CDR1 and CDR2 (germline): SGHRS, YFSETQ. V lost 4 bases, J lost 0 bases, and 7 bases stayed unmatched. The CDR3 sequence is 16 residues long. CDR3 region: CASSLVGDRGSYEQYF. The CDR3 nucleotides are TGCGCCAGCAGCCTAGTAGGGGACAGGGGCTCCTACGAGCAGTACTTC.

The rearrangement links TRBV3-1 to TRBJ2-7, with D tentatively TRBD1 (6 bases). Trimming pared 0 bases from V and 3 bases from J, leaving 6 bases between. CDR1 LGHDT and CDR2 YNNKEL come from the germline V gene (reference sequence). This CDR3 has 13 residues. DNA for the CDR3: TGTGCCAGCAGCCAAGAACAGGGCTACGAGCAGTACTTC. Its translation: CASSQEQGYEQYF.

This clonotype was detected a few times. This chain uses TRBV28 with TRBJ2-3, with 7 bases identical to TRBD1. The CDR3 extends over 18 amino acids. V was clipped by 2 bases and J by 2 bases; unmatched bases: 13. CDR1 is MDHEN, CDR2 SYDVKM, per germline. The CDR3, as DNA: TGTGCCAGCAGTTTAATTATAATCGACAGGGAAAACACAGATACGCAGTATTTT. Its translation: CASSLIIIDRENTDTQYF.

This clonotype was counted a few times. The V and J genes are TRBV5-1 and TRBJ1-4; a possible D gene is TRBD1 (6 bases). Germline CDR1 is SGHRS and CDR2 is YFSETQ. The CDR3 has 15 residues. V was pared by 0 bases and J by 8 bases, with 14 bases between. CDR3 sequence: CASSLAGGVGEKLFF. The CDR3 nucleotides read TGCGCCAGCAGCTTGGCCGGGGGCGTGGGAGAAAAACTGTTTTTT.

This clonotype was seen only a few times. The chain links TRBV5-1 to TRBJ1-2; TRBD1 agrees at 10 bases. There are 14 residues in the CDR3. The V and J ends lost 4 bases and 5 bases, in that order; junction bases with no gene match: 5. In germline, CDR1 is SGHRS, CDR2 YFSETQ. CDR3 bases: TGCGCCAGCAGCCCCGGACAGGGGGAATATGGCTACACCTTC. Protein: CASSPGQGEYGYTF. The full variable domain, in which reference TRBV5-1 and TRBJ1-2 provide the parts outside the CDR3, is KAGVTQTPRYLIKTRGQQVTLSCSPISGHRSVSWYQQTPGQGLQFLFEYFSETQRNKGNFPGRFSGRQFSNSRSEMNVSTLELGDSALYLCASSPGQGEYGYTFGSGTRLTVV.

This chain joins TRBV10-2 and TRBJ2-1; 8 bases align to TRBD1. The germline V gene encodes CDR1 WSHSY and CDR2 SAAADI. After removal of 2 bases from V and 6 bases from J, the junction contained 6 bases not matched to a gene. This CDR3 spans 15 amino acids. DNA of the CDR3: TGCGCCAGCAGTGAGAAAACAGGGGGATTCAATGAGCAGTTCTTC. It codes for CASSEKTGGFNEQFF.

At least ten counts were recorded for this clonotype. The V call is TRBV28, the J call TRBJ1-1; tentatively, D is TRBD1 (6 bases). The germline V gene encodes CDR1 MDHEN and CDR2 SYDVKM. The CDR3 is 14 residues long. With 5 bases removed from V and 4 bases from J, the gap between germline ends came to 14 bases. The CDR3 sequence is CASSKRGRGTEAFF. CDR3 DNA sequence: TGTGCCAGCAGTAAAAGGGGCAGGGGCACTGAAGCTTTCTTT.

The CDR3 loop is CASSQTTSGRLPGEQFF. CDR3 bases: TGTGCCAGCAGCCAAACCACTAGCGGGAGGCTCCCCGGTGAGCAGTTCTTC. The genes are TRBV4-2 and TRBJ2-1, with 12 bases that match TRBD2. V lost 2 bases and J lost 9; bases outside the gene matches: 11. Germline values: CDR1 LGHNA, CDR2 YNFKEQ. The CDR3 is 17 residues long.

This clonotype was seen a handful of times. V usage is TRBV18 and J usage is TRBJ2-3; D tentatively fits TRBD1 or TRBD2 (5 bases each). The V gene's germline CDR1 is KGHSH and CDR2 LQKENI. Trimming removed 4 bases at V and 8 bases at J, with 25 bases between. CDR3 length equals 17 residues. CDR3 nucleotides: TGTGCCAGCTCACGCTACCCCGGAAGGGTCGGGGCAGGTACGCAGTATTTT. Amino acid sequence: CASSRYPGRVGAGTQYF.

This clonotype was counted a few times. The chain is built from TRBV20-1 and TRBJ1-2; D is uncertain. Germline CDR1 is DFQATT and CDR2 is SNEGSKA (reference sequence). The CDR3 has 12 residues. The ends were cut back, 1 base at V and 8 bases at J, with 11 bases in the middle. The CDR3 DNA reads TGCAGTGCTAGAGCCCCGGGCGGCGGCTACACCTTC. Translation gives CSARAPGGGYTF.

This clonotype was detected only a few times. The chain joins TRBV5-1 to TRBJ2-7, with TRBD1 matching 7 bases. The CDR3 sequence is 15 residues long. Per the germline V gene, CDR1 is SGHRS and CDR2 is YFSETQ. With V trimmed by 0 bases and J by 0 bases, 3 bases remained unmatched. The CDR3 sequence is CASSLETGSSYEQYF. CDR3 DNA: TGCGCCAGCAGCTTGGAGACAGGGAGCTCCTACGAGCAGTACTTC.

The rearrangement joins TRBV19 to TRBJ2-7; D possibly corresponds to TRBD1 (6 bases). From germline, CDR1 is LNHDA and CDR2 SQIVND (reference sequence). This CDR3 has 16 residues. The germline V and J ends were trimmed by 0 bases and 3 bases, with 15 bases remaining between them. The CDR3 nucleotides read TGTGCCAGTAGTATAGATCGATCGGGGACAAACTACGAGCAGTACTTC. Protein sequence: CASSIDRSGTNYEQYF.

This chain uses TRBV28 with TRBJ2-1, with 9 bases aligning to TRBD1. The CDR3 consists of 16 residues. The trim removed 6 bases at V and 2 bases at J, leaving 8 bases unmatched. CDR1 and CDR2 from the germline V gene are MDHEN and SYDVKM. The CDR3: CASSATGTGTYNEQFF. CDR3 nucleotides: TGTGCCAGCAGCGCAACCGGGACAGGGACCTACAATGAGCAGTTCTTC.

This clonotype was counted ten times or more. The rearrangement joins TRBV5-1 to TRBJ2-1; D assignment may be TRBD1 or TRBD2 (6 bases each). Germline lookup yields CDR1 SGHRS and CDR2 YFSETQ. This CDR3 region has 15 residues. V lost 1 base to trimming and J lost 5 bases, with 13 bases between them. DNA of the CDR3: TGCGCCAGCAGCTTGATCGGGGGCCCGCACAATGAGCAGTTCTTC. Its translation: CASSLIGGPHNEQFF.

The sample holds many counts of this clonotype. This chain joins TRBV4-1 and TRBJ2-1, with D uncertain. This CDR3 is built from 14 residues. CDR1 and CDR2 from the germline V gene are MGHRA and YSYEKL. V gave up 0 bases and J gave up 7 bases, with 10 bases separating them. The CDR3 bases are TGCGCCAGCAGCCAAGATTTAGAAGCGAATGAGCAGTTCTTC. Translated: CASSQDLEANEQFF.

This clonotype came up many times. J is TRBJ2-7 and V is TRBV7-2; a possible D gene is TRBD1 (6 bases). V lost 2 bases and J 1 base, leaving 9 bases between the germline ends. Germline V gene lookup returns CDR1 SGHTA and CDR2 FQGNSA. The CDR3 is 14 amino acids. This CDR3 is CASSLNRESYEQYF. CDR3 in DNA: TGTGCCAGCAGCTTAAACAGGGAGTCCTACGAGCAGTACTTC. Full variable domain (missing parts from reference TRBV7-2 and TRBJ2-7): GAGVSQSPSNKVTEKGKDVELRCDPISGHTALYWYRQSLGQGLEFLIYFQGNSAPDKSGLPSDRFSAERTGGSVSTLTIQRTQQEDSAVYLCASSLNRESYEQYFGPGTRLTVT.

The V gene is TRBV20-1, the J gene TRBJ1-5; D remains unclear. In germline, CDR1 is DFQATT, CDR2 SNEGSKA (reference sequence). Trimming cost V 4 bases and J 1 base, with 14 bases left between them. The CDR3 totals 15 residues. CDR3 region: CSATQTAESNQPQHF. The CDR3 region has the DNA TGCAGTGCTACCCAGACCGCGGAAAGCAATCAGCCCCAGCATTTT.

At least ten counts were recorded for this clonotype. This rearrangement joins TRBV20-1 to TRBJ2-2; D is unresolved. CDR1 DFQATT and CDR2 SNEGSKA come from the germline V gene (reference sequence). Trimming left V 0 bases short and J 5 bases short, with 10 bases between. The CDR3 spans 14 residues. CDR3: CSARDMGETGELFF. The CDR3 DNA reads as TGCAGTGCTAGAGATATGGGCGAAACCGGGGAGCTGTTTTTT.

This clonotype was counted a few times. J is TRBJ2-7 and V is TRBV5-1; D is unresolved. Trimming shortened V by 0 bases and J by 4 bases, and 17 bases separated the two germline ends. CDR3 length: 16 residues. Looked up from germline, CDR1 is SGHRS and CDR2 is YFSETQ. For the CDR3, the DNA is TGCGCCAGCAGCTTGGATCCCGCTAGAGGAGCTTACGAGCAGTACTTC. It yields the protein CASSLDPARGAYEQYF.

The chain uses TRBV28 and TRBJ1-5, with unresolved D. V was pared by 7 bases and J by 1 base, with 8 bases between. CDR3 length equals 13 residues. CDR1 and CDR2 (germline): MDHEN, SYDVKM. CDR3: CASNLRSNQPQHF. The CDR3 nucleotides read TGTGCCAGCAACCTGAGAAGCAATCAGCCCCAGCATTTT.

This clonotype was recorded a few times. The gene calls are TRBV20-1 and TRBJ1-5; possibly TRBD1 for D (6 bases). The CDR3 extends over 14 amino acids. Germline CDR1 reads DFQATT; CDR2 reads SNEGSKA (reference sequence). The V gene lost 6 bases and the J gene lost 1 base, with 13 bases spanning the gap. CDR3 sequence: CSATDRSSNQPQHF. CDR3 DNA: TGCAGTGCAACGGACAGATCCAGCAATCAGCCCCAGCATTTT.

This clonotype has more than one count but fewer than ten. The V call is TRBV2, the J call TRBJ2-7; D possibly uses TRBD1 or TRBD2 (5 bases each). Germline CDR1 and CDR2: SNHLY and FYNNEI. The V end lost 3 bases, the J end lost 12 bases, and 21 bases lay between the germline ends. This CDR3 comprises 14 residues. CDR3 sequence reads: CASSDAIQGDGRYF. The CDR3 nucleotides are TGTGCCAGCAGTGATGCCATTCAAGGGGACGGGCGGTACTTC.

This clonotype occurred many times. This chain uses TRBV3-1 with TRBJ2-5, with D tentatively TRBD1 or TRBD2 (5 bases each). V shed 2 bases and J shed 5 bases, with 15 bases lying between them. The V gene's germline CDR1 is LGHDT and CDR2 YNNKEL (reference sequence). CDR3 length: 15 amino acids. The CDR3 bases are TGTGCCAGCAGCCAAACGACTGGGGGACGGGAGACCCAGTACTTC. It encodes CASSQTTGGRETQYF.

As to this clonotype: Compared with germline, one end of the junction differs, possibly owing to a read error. This chain links TRBV24-1 with TRBJ1-1; D is unclear. This CDR3 region has 13 residues. Looked up from germline, CDR1 is KGHDR and CDR2 is SFDVKD. As DNA, the CDR3 is TGTACCACCAGTGATTTTACTGCAGGCCCGGCTTTCTTT. Translating it yields CTTSDFTAGPAFF.

This clonotype was observed a few times. The CDR3 reads CASSILGQGSQPQHF. In nucleotides, the CDR3 is TGTGCCAGTAGCATACTGGGACAGGGAAGTCAGCCCCAGCATTTT. The V gene is TRBV19, the J gene TRBJ1-5, with 9 nucleotides matching TRBD1. The CDR3 covers 15 residues. The germline V gene encodes CDR1 LNHDA and CDR2 SQIVND (reference sequence). V lost 6 bases and J lost 6; bases outside the gene matches: 9.

This clonotype came up a few times. This chain links TRBV11-2 with TRBJ2-7; D is ambiguous. Trimming took off 1 base at V and 6 bases at J, with 16 bases between the two ends. Per the germline V gene, CDR1 is SGHAT and CDR2 is FQNNGV. The CDR3 has 15 amino acids. CDR3 nucleotide sequence: TGTGCCAGCAGCTTAGGTTCTACTGCAGGTTTCGAGCAGTACTTC. It encodes CASSLGSTAGFEQYF.

As for this clonotype: A junction end diverges from the germline sequence, so it may reflect a read error. The gene calls are TRBV28 and TRBJ1-1; D is unclear. CDR3 length: 14 residues. The germline CDR1 and CDR2 sequences are MDHEN and SYDVKM. This CDR3 is CASGLSQLNTEAFF. The CDR3 bases are TGTGCCAGCGGTTTATCACAGCTGAACACTGAAGCTTTCTTT.

The table lists this clonotype with many counts. V usage is TRBV5-1 and J usage is TRBJ1-1, with TRBD1 as a possible D gene (5 bases). The CDR3 consists of 14 residues. The germline CDR1 and CDR2 sequences are SGHRS and YFSETQ. Between the trimmed V and J ends, which lost 4 bases and 0 bases, there was a span of 10 bases. CDR3 in DNA: TGCGCCAGCAGCACGGGACCTATGAACACTGAAGCTTTCTTT. Residues: CASSTGPMNTEAFF.